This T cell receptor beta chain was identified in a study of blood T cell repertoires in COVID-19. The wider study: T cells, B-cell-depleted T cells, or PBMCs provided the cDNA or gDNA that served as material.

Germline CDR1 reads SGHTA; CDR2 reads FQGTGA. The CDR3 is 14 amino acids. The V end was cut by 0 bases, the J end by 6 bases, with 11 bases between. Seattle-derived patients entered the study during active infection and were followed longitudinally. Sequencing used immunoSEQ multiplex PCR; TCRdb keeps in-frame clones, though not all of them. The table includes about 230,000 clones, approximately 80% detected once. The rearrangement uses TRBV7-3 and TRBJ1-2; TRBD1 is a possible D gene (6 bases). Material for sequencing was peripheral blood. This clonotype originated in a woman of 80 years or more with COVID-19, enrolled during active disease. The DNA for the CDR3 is TGTGCCAGCAGCTTAACAGGGACAAGAGATGGCTACACCTTC. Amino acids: CASSLTGTRDGYTF.